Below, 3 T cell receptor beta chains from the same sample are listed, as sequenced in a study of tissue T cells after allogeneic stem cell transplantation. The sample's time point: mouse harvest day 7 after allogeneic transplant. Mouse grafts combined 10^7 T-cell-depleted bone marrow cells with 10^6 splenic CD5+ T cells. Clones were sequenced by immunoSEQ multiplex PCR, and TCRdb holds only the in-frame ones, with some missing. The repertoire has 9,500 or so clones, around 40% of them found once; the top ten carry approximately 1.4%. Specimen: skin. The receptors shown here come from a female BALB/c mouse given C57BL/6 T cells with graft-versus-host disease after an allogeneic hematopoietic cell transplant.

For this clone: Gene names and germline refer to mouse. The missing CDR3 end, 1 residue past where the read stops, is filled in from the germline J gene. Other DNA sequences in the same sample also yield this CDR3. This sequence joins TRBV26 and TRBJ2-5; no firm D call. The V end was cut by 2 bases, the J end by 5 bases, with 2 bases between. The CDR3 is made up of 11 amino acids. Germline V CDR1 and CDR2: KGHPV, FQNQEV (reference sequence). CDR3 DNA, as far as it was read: TGTGCCAGCAGTCTGAGAGACACCCAGTAC. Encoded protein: CASSLRDTQY. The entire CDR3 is CASSLRDTQYF.

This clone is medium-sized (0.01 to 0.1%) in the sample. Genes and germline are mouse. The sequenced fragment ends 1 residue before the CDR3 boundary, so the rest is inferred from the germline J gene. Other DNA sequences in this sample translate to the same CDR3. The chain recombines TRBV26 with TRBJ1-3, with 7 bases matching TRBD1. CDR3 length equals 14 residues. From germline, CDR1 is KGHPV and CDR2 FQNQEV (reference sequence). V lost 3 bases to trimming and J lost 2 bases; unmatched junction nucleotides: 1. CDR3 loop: CASSLQGAGNTLYF. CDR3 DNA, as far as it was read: TGTGCCAGCAGTCTCCAGGGGGCTGGAAATACGCTCTAT.

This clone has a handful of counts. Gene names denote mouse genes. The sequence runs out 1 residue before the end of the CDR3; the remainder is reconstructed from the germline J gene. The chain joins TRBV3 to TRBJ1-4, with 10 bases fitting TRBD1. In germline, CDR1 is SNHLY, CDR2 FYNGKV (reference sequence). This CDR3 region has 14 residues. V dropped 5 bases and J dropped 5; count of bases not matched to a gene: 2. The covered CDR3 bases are TGTGCCAGCAGCCGGGACAGGGGTAACGAAAGATTATTT. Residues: CASSRDRGNERLF. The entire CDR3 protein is CASSRDRGNERLFF.